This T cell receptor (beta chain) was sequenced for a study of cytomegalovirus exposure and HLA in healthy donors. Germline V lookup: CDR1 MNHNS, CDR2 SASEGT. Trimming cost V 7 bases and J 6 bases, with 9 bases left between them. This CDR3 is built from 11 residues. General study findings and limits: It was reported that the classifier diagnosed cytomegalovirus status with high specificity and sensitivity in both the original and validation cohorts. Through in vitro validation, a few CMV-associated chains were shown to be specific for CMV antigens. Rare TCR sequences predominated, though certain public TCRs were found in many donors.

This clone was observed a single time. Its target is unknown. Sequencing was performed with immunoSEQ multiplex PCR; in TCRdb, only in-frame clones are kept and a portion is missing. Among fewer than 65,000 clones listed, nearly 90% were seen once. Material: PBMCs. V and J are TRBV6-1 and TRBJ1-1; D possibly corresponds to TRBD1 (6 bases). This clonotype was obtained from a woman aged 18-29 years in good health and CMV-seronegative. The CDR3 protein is CASIDRPEAFF. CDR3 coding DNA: TGTGCCAGCATCGACAGGCCTGAAGCTTTCTTT.